These T cell receptor beta chains were read from a single sample in a study of PD-1 blockade in mismatch repair-deficient tumors. The method was immunoSEQ multiplex PCR; TCRdb's version includes in-frame clones alone and lacks a portion of them. The table lists about 39,000 clones, over 80% of them singletons. The starting material was PBMCs, obtained 38 to 40 weeks after starting pembrolizumab. These receptor sequences come from an adult with mismatch repair-deficient cancer. Both conserved end residues are part of each CDR3. Fields, in order: V gene, J gene, D gene, CDR3 length, clone size, CDR3 protein, CDR3 DNA. The D gene is left open where the match is weak. The listing skips clone size in some rows; elsewhere it reads once, few, many or a size class.

TRBV5-1	TRBJ2-3	TRBD2	14	NA	CASVRGGSTDTQYF	TGCGCCAGCGTCCGGGGGGGAAGCACAGATACGCAGTATTTT
TRBV7-3	TRBJ2-3	NA	17	once	CASSLGFETRRTDTQYF	TGTGCCAGCAGCTTAGGGTTCGAGACTCGCCGCACAGATACGCAGTATTTT
TRBV7-9	TRBJ2-5	NA	16	once	CASSSWVAVVRETQYF	TGTGCCAGCAGCTCCTGGGTAGCGGTCGTTCGGGAGACCCAGTACTTC
TRBV7-9	TRBJ2-7	TRBD2	16	NA	CASTPPGTSGRYEQYF	TGTGCCAGCACCCCTCCAGGGACTAGCGGGAGATACGAGCAGTACTTC
TRBV29-1	TRBJ2-1	TRBD2	13	NA	CSVSGTSSDEQFF	TGCAGCGTCTCCGGGACTAGCTCGGATGAGCAGTTCTTC
TRBV28	TRBJ1-1	NA	17	NA	CASSLFRGRGQNTEAFF	TGTGCCAGCAGTTTATTCAGGGGCAGGGGCCAAAACACTGAAGCTTTCTTT
TRBV28	TRBJ2-7	NA	14	few	CASSWEPVPYEQYF	TGTGCCAGCAGTTGGGAGCCGGTACCCTACGAGCAGTACTTC
TRBV7-2	TRBJ1-1	NA	14	NA	CASSLRGTGSEAFF	TGTGCCAGCAGCTTAAGAGGTACGGGGTCTGAAGCTTTCTTT
TRBV5-3	TRBJ2-7	NA	13	few	CARSPRRDYEQYF	TGTGCCAGAAGCCCCAGACGGGACTACGAGCAGTACTTC
TRBV5-5	TRBJ2-7	NA	13	NA	CASSRRGLGAQYF	TGTGCCAGCAGCCGTAGGGGGTTGGGGGCTCAGTACTTC
TRBV11-2	TRBJ2-3	NA	17	NA	CASSDTPGGGPRETQYF	TGTGCCAGCAGCGACACCCCGGGCGGTGGCCCCCGGGAAACGCAGTATTTT
TRBV6-5	TRBJ2-1	TRBD2	15	NA	CASRPGLAGVVEQFF	TGTGCCAGCAGACCTGGACTAGCGGGGGTGGTTGAGCAGTTCTTC
TRBV19	TRBJ2-3	NA	12	NA	CASTGGGSTQYF	TGTGCCAGTACAGGGGGCGGGAGTACGCAGTATTTT
TRBV11-2	TRBJ1-1	NA	13	NA	CASSQQGYTEAFF	TGTGCCAGCAGCCAACAGGGTTACACTGAAGCTTTCTTT
TRBV10-3	TRBJ2-7	TRBD1	14	NA	CAISTGTGVYEQYF	TGTGCCATCAGTACCGGGACAGGAGTCTACGAGCAGTACTTC
TRBV5-1	TRBJ2-1	TRBD2	16	NA	CASSIGLVPVDNEQFF	TGCGCCAGCAGCATTGGACTAGTTCCCGTCGACAATGAGCAGTTCTTC
TRBV2	TRBJ1-5	TRBD1	14	NA	CASKGWTGSQPQHF	TGTGCCAGCAAAGGATGGACAGGAAGCCAGCCCCAGCATTTT
TRBV9	TRBJ2-6	NA	20	NA	CASSETGTSSGQTGANVLTF	TGTGCCAGCAGTGAGACGGGGACGAGTAGCGGCCAAACTGGGGCCAACGTCCTGACTTTC
TRBV18	TRBJ2-1	TRBD1	16	NA	CASRTGGAGLRNEQFF	TGTGCCAGTCGGACAGGGGGCGCCGGACTCCGGAATGAGCAGTTCTTC
TRBV7-9	TRBJ1-6	NA	15	NA	CASSPRGSPDSPLHF	TGTGCCAGCAGCCCGCGCGGCAGTCCAGATTCACCCCTCCACTTT
TRBV29-1	TRBJ2-1	NA	15	NA	CSVGGRGGAYNEQFF	TGCAGCGTTGGGGGGCGTGGGGGAGCATACAATGAGCAGTTCTTC
TRBV28	TRBJ2-7	TRBD2	16	NA	CASSPLGLAGVGEQYF	TGTGCCAGCAGTCCTCTCGGACTAGCGGGAGTGGGTGAGCAGTACTTC
TRBV6-1	TRBJ1-2	TRBD1	14	NA	CASSDWTGNYGYTF	TGTGCCAGCAGTGATTGGACAGGGAATTATGGCTACACCTTC
TRBV27	TRBJ2-1	NA	13	NA	CASSFYPGSEQFF	TGTGCCAGCAGTTTTTATCCCGGGAGTGAGCAGTTCTTC
TRBV11-3	TRBJ2-6	NA	11	NA	CASSLGLVLTF	TGTGCCAGCAGCTTAGGACTGGTCCTGACTTTC
TRBV27	TRBJ2-1	TRBD2	16	NA	CASSLLGLAEPNEQFF	TGTGCCAGCAGTTTACTAGGACTAGCGGAGCCTAATGAGCAGTTCTTC
TRBV6-6	TRBJ1-3	NA	11	NA	CATASGNTIYF	TGTGCCACCGCCAGTGGAAACACCATATATTTT
TRBV18	TRBJ1-1	TRBD1	15	once	CASSSGTGVSAEAFF	TGTGCCAGCTCCTCCGGGACAGGAGTTTCAGCTGAAGCTTTCTTT
TRBV25-1	TRBJ1-4	NA	17	NA	CASSSRRGQGWNEKLFF	TGTGCCAGCAGTTCCCGCCGTGGGCAGGGATGGAATGAAAAACTGTTTTTT